This T cell receptor (beta chain) was sequenced during a study of response to subunit inactivated influenza vaccine. TCRdb re-derived calls from the RT-PCR reads in MiXCR, one entry per CDR3 protein. The sample lists approximately 520,000 distinct CDR3 sequences, 25% occurring once. Trimming took 6 bases from V and 9 from J, leaving 12 bases between them. This CDR3 spans 12 amino acids. CDR1 and CDR2 (germline): MDHEN, SYDVKM. The source is a man aged 45-65 years who received an inactivated influenza vaccine. V and J are TRBV28 and TRBJ2-1; D perhaps matches TRBD2 (7 bases). The material sequenced was CD4+ T cells sorted from PBMCs, taken approximately 5 days after vaccination. CDR3 residues: CASRGGGSEQFF. DNA of the CDR3: TGTGCCAGCAGGGGGGGGGGCAGTGAGCAGTTCTTC.